This T cell receptor (beta chain) was recovered during a study of cytomegalovirus exposure and HLA in healthy donors. Regarding the study as a whole: Rates of TCR association differed by HLA locus in a later analysis, with DRB1 highest and HLA-C lowest.

Germline V gene lookup returns CDR1 WSHSY and CDR2 SAAADI. V shed 3 bases and J shed 3 bases, with 15 bases lying between them. The length of the CDR3 is 16 residues. In the case of this clone: Its antigen is unknown.

13 Jbeta primers and 60 Vbeta primers were used for the PCR. Generated by immunoSEQ multiplex PCR, the TCRdb table keeps only in-frame clones and is missing some. The repertoire holds approximately 180,000 clones, with about three quarters as singletons. The chain uses TRBV10-2 and TRBJ1-5; D is perhaps TRBD1 (6 bases). The receptor comes from a woman aged 35 to 49 in good health and CMV-seronegative. Input material: PBMCs. In DNA form, the CDR3 reads TGCGCCAGCAGTGATCAGGGGTCAATGACCAATCAGCCCCAGCATTTT. Translating gives CASSDQGSMTNQPQHF.